Below, one T cell receptor (beta chain) is given with its context. With 60 Vbeta and 13 Jbeta primers, the PCR was carried out. Sequencing was performed with immunoSEQ multiplex PCR; in TCRdb, only in-frame clones are kept and a portion is missing. This sample has some 110,000 clones; 80% to 85% occur once, and the top ten carry 6.5% to 8.5%. This sample stems from a study of cytomegalovirus exposure and HLA in healthy donors. The CDR3 has 14 residues. In germline, CDR1 is GTSNPN, CDR2 SVGIG (reference sequence). V was cut by 2 bases and J by 4 bases, with 11 bases left in between. This chain connects TRBV30 to TRBJ2-2; possibly TRBD2 for D (7 bases). Sequencing was performed on PBMCs. The source is a young man in good health and CMV-seropositive. In nucleotides, the CDR3 is TGTGCCTGGAGTTTCGGGGGGCTCACCGGGGAGCTGTTTTTT. Translating gives CAWSFGGLTGELFF. The full variable domain, in which reference TRBV30 and TRBJ2-2 provide the parts outside the CDR3, is SQTIHQWPATLVQPVGSPLSLECTVEGTSNPNLYWYRQAAGRGLQLLFYSVGIGQISSEVPQNLSASRPQDRQFILSSKKLLLSDSGFYLCAWSFGGLTGELFFGEGSRLTVL.